Here is one T cell receptor beta chain with its context. These data originate in a study of blood T cell repertoires in COVID-19. Study overall: PBMCs, B-cell-depleted T cells, or T cells were the source of the cDNA or gDNA that made up the material.

Per the authors' pipeline: Reference gene primer amplification gave nucleated cell count estimates. TCRdb's table, derived via immunoSEQ multiplex PCR, lists solely in-frame clones and lacks some. From that table come the V and J calls and clone size; the DNA was used to work out D and trimming. The table has about 250,000 clones, around 90% seen once. Germline lookup yields CDR1 MNHEY and CDR2 SVGAGI. V was cut by 6 bases and J by 5 bases, with 13 bases left in between. CDR3 length: 13 amino acids. V gene TRBV6-5 combines with J gene TRBJ2-5; D call uncertain. This clonotype originated in a man older than 75 with acute or convalescent COVID-19. Material: peripheral blood. The CDR3 region has the DNA TGTGCCAGCAGATTGAGGAGAGAGGAGACCCAGTACTTC. Residues: CASRLRREETQYF.